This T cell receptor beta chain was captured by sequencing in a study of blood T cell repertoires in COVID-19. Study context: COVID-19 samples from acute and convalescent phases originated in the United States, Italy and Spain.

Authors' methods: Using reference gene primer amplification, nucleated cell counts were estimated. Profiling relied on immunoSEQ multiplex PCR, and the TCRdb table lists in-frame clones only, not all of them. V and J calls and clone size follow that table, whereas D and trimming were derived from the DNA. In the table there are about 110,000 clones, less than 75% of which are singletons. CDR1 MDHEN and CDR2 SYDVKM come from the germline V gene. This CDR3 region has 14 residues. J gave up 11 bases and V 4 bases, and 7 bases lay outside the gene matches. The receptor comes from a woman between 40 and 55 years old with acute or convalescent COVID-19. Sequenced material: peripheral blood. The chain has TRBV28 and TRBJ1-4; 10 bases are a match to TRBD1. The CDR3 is CASSSDRGWAKLFF. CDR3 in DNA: TGTGCCAGCAGTTCGGACAGGGGGTGGGCTAAACTGTTTTTT. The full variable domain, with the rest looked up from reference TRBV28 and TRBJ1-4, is DVKVTQSSRYLVKRTGEKVFLECVQDMDHENMFWYRQDPGLGLRLIYFSYDVKMKEKGDIPEGYSVSREKKERFSLILESASTNQTSMYLCASSSDRGWAKLFFGSGTQLSVL.